This TCR beta chain was captured by sequencing in a study of CD4 T cells in relation to SARS-CoV-2 and coronaviruses. For the study at large: After less than 11 days of antigen culture, PBMC TCR beta CDR3s were sequenced. Overall study results and limits: Memory recall responses, not primary responses primed in culture, are what the assay detects.

Trimming took 5 bases from V and 7 from J; bases not matched to a gene: 4. The CDR3 is 15 residues long. Germline CDR1 PRHDT, CDR2 FYEKMQ (reference sequence). Details on this clone: The target antigen is unknown.

CD4 enrichment then naive enrichment separated naive from memory CD4+ cells. TCRdb keeps only in-frame clones here, not all; method: immunoSEQ multiplex PCR. The sample has tens of thousands of clones; 77% are singletons. The chain couples TRBV13 to TRBJ2-2, with 13 bases matching TRBD2. Input material: memory CD4+ T cells from PBMCs, cultured in vitro. The TCR comes from an adult with COVID-19. The CDR3 loop is CASSPRLAGGGELFF. The CDR3 DNA reads TGTGCCAGCAGCCCCCGACTAGCGGGAGGCGGGGAGCTGTTTTTT.